This entry lists 22 T cell receptor beta chains sequenced from one sample in a study of cytomegalovirus exposure and HLA in healthy donors. PCR used 60 Vbeta primers and 13 Jbeta primers. Profiled with immunoSEQ multiplex PCR; TCRdb holds only in-frame clones, not every one. The sample holds fewer than 55,000 clones, about two thirds seen once. The source material was PBMCs. Receptors originate from a man in his 60s in good health and CMV-seropositive.

In its sample, this clone was seen once. The chain joins TRBV30 to TRBJ2-1, with 8 bases that match TRBD2. CDR1 and CDR2 (germline): GTSNPN, SVGIG (reference sequence). V was clipped by 8 bases and J by 3 bases; unmatched bases: 6. The CDR3 length is 13 residues. CDR3 DNA: TGTGCCGGCGGGGGGCATGGCTACAATGAGCAGTTCTTC. This sequence encodes CAGGGHGYNEQFF.

The chain recombines TRBV28 with TRBJ1-4; 12 bases match TRBD1. From germline, CDR1 is MDHEN and CDR2 SYDVKM. This CDR3 is built from 15 residues. The J segment lost 8 bases and the V segment lost 3 bases, leaving 4 bases of the junction unmatched. The CDR3 coding sequence is TGTGCCAGCAGTTTCGGGGGGACAGGGGGCGAAAAACTGTTTTTT. This translates into CASSFGGTGGEKLFF. The complete variable domain, with remaining parts taken from reference TRBV28 and TRBJ1-4, reads DVKVTQSSRYLVKRTGEKVFLECVQDMDHENMFWYRQDPGLGLRLIYFSYDVKMKEKGDIPEGYSVSREKKERFSLILESASTNQTSMYLCASSFGGTGGEKLFFGSGTQLSVL.

The sample holds one count of this clone. This rearrangement joins TRBV19 to TRBJ1-1; weak D call: TRBD1 (5 bases). The CDR3 has 13 amino acids. Germline CDR1 is LNHDA and CDR2 is SQIVND (reference sequence). V was shortened by 4 bases and J by 1 base, with 7 bases between the two germline ends. CDR3 protein: CASSKGANTEAFF. CDR3 bases: TGTGCCAGTAGTAAAGGGGCGAACACTGAAGCTTTCTTT.

This chain joins TRBV28 and TRBJ1-4; no clear D. Trimming removed 5 bases at V and 6 bases at J, with 16 bases between. This CDR3 region has 15 residues. The germline V gene encodes CDR1 MDHEN and CDR2 SYDVKM. The CDR3 DNA follows: TGTGCCAGCAGTCCTCCATCCGCGGGGTATGAAAAACTGTTTTTT. Its protein is CASSPPSAGYEKLFF. The variable domain in full, completed from reference TRBV28 and TRBJ1-4, reads DVKVTQSSRYLVKRTGEKVFLECVQDMDHENMFWYRQDPGLGLRLIYFSYDVKMKEKGDIPEGYSVSREKKERFSLILESASTNQTSMYLCASSPPSAGYEKLFFGSGTQLSVL.

The J gene is TRBJ2-7, the V gene TRBV10-2; TRBD1 matches at 9 bases. The CDR3 totals 14 residues. The germline CDR1 and CDR2 sequences are WSHSY and SAAADI. Losses at the gene ends were 7 bases for V and 3 bases for J; bases not matched to a gene: 7. CDR3 amino acids: CASKPGQGVYEQYF. The CDR3, as DNA: TGCGCCAGCAAGCCGGGACAGGGTGTCTACGAGCAGTACTTC.

This clone was picked up a small number of times. V is TRBV19 and J is TRBJ2-5, with 8 bases that match TRBD1. Germline loops: CDR1 LNHDA, CDR2 SQIVND (reference sequence). This CDR3 region has 15 residues. V dropped 1 base and J dropped 2; count of bases not matched to a gene: 3. The CDR3 spells CASSIGRDRQETQYF. The CDR3 DNA is TGTGCCAGTAGTATAGGGAGGGACAGGCAAGAGACCCAGTACTTC.

This rearrangement joins TRBV6-4 to TRBJ2-2, with D hard to call. The CDR3 is 13 amino acids. The germline CDR1 and CDR2 sequences are MRHNA and SNTAGT. V was cut by 0 bases and J by 4 bases, with 3 bases left in between. The CDR3 nucleotides are TGTGCCAGCAGTGACTCCATCACCGGGGAGCTGTTTTTT. It specifies CASSDSITGELFF.

This chain connects TRBV15 to TRBJ1-5; the D gene is possibly TRBD1 (5 bases). The germline gives CDR1 LNHNV, CDR2 YYDKDF (reference sequence). This CDR3 spans 17 amino acids. V lost 0 bases, J lost 1 base, and 13 bases lay in between. CDR3 nucleotides: TGTGCCACCAGCAGAGATAAGGGGATGAGGAGCAATCAGCCCCAGCATTTT. Its protein is CATSRDKGMRSNQPQHF. Based on the CDR3 plus reference TRBV15 and TRBJ1-5, the full variable domain is DAMVIQNPRYQVTQFGKPVTLSCSQTLNHNVMYWYQQKSSQAPKLLFHYYDKDFNNEADTPDNFQSRRPNTSFCFLDIRSPGLGDTAMYLCATSRDKGMRSNQPQHFGDGTRLSIL.

The CDR3 DNA is TGTGCCAGCAGCTTAGAAGACATTTCCTACGAGCAGTACTTC. It specifies CASSLEDISYEQYF. The V gene is TRBV7-9, the J gene TRBJ2-7; D not resolved. The CDR3 spans 14 residues. Germline CDR1 and CDR2: SEHNR and FQNEAQ (reference sequence). The V end lost 1 base, the J end lost 1 base, and 8 bases lay between the germline ends.

The rearrangement links TRBV27 to TRBJ2-3; D remains ambiguous. Germline V gene lookup returns CDR1 MNHEY and CDR2 SMNVEV (reference sequence). Trimming shortened V by 2 bases and J by 3 bases, and 12 bases separated the two germline ends. This CDR3 has 15 amino acids. CDR3 coding DNA: TGTGCCAGCAGTTTAGGGCTTTTTGGAACAGATACGCAGTATTTT. Translated, it gives CASSLGLFGTDTQYF.

This sequence joins TRBV7-9 and TRBJ2-7, with D maybe TRBD2 (6 bases). This CDR3 contains 15 residues. With 1 base removed from V and 2 bases from J, the gap between germline ends came to 12 bases. Germline V gene data show CDR1 as SEHNR and CDR2 as FQNEAQ (reference sequence). In DNA, the CDR3 is TGTGCCAGCAGCTTAGGCGGGACGACCGCCTACGAGCAGTACTTC. This gives the protein CASSLGGTTAYEQYF.

The rearrangement joins TRBV7-9 to TRBJ2-5, with D possibly TRBD2 on 6 matching bases. The CDR3 runs 16 residues. Germline V gene sequence: CDR1 SEHNR, CDR2 FQNEAQ (reference sequence). Trimming pared 1 base from V and 1 base from J, leaving 13 bases between. CDR3 sequence: CASSLGRDSFQETQYF. The CDR3 nucleotides read TGTGCCAGCAGCTTAGGGCGGGACTCCTTCCAAGAGACCCAGTACTTC.

This clone was seen a handful of times. The V and J genes are TRBV18 and TRBJ2-3; 9 bases match TRBD1. CDR1 and CDR2 (germline): KGHSH, LQKENI. The CDR3 length is 16 residues. V dropped 4 bases and J dropped 5; count of bases not matched to a gene: 10. The chain's CDR3 is CASSHKQGANGDTQYF. The CDR3 DNA sequence: TGTGCCAGCTCACACAAACAGGGGGCAAACGGAGATACGCAGTATTTT.

The rearrangement uses TRBV10-3 and TRBJ1-1, with 7 bases aligning to TRBD1. In germline, CDR1 is ENHRY, CDR2 SYGVKD. J was trimmed by 1 base and V by 7 bases; bases with no gene match: 6. This CDR3 is 14 amino acids long. The CDR3 region has the DNA TGTGCCATCAATAACAGGGGAGAGAACACTGAAGCTTTCTTT. Protein sequence: CAINNRGENTEAFF.

The V and J genes are TRBV7-2 and TRBJ2-1; D might be TRBD2 (6 bases). Looked up from germline, CDR1 is SGHTA and CDR2 is FQGNSA. The CDR3 loop spans 13 amino acids. The ends were cut back, 5 bases at V and 8 bases at J, with 13 bases in the middle. For the CDR3, the DNA is TGTGCCAGCAGCACTGCCGGAGGGGATGAGCAGTTCTTC. It yields the protein CASSTAGGDEQFF.

This clone appeared a few times. The rearrangement uses TRBV4-2 and TRBJ2-2, with D perhaps TRBD2 (5 bases). The germline CDR1 and CDR2 sequences are LGHNA and YNFKEQ. V gave up 0 bases and J gave up 3 bases, with 11 bases separating them. The CDR3 is 16 residues long. The CDR3, as DNA: TGTGCCAGCAGCCAAGAAGCCAGCGGATACACCGGGGAGCTGTTTTTT. Translation: CASSQEASGYTGELFF.

V is TRBV28 and J is TRBJ1-2; maybe TRBD1 (5 bases). The germline V gene encodes CDR1 MDHEN and CDR2 SYDVKM. This CDR3 has 14 residues. Trimming took 8 bases from V and 4 from J, leaving 17 bases between them. This chain's CDR3 is CASRDPGKSYGYTF. The CDR3 region has the DNA TGTGCCAGCCGTGACCCAGGGAAGAGCTATGGCTACACCTTC.

The CDR3 DNA reads TGTGCCAGCAGCTCGTCAAAGCGGGAGGCCTCCTACGAGCAGTACTTC. Translation: CASSSSKREASYEQYF. The chain has TRBV5-4 and TRBJ2-7; 9 bases line up with TRBD2. J lost 0 bases, V lost 3 bases, and 7 bases had no gene match. Germline-derived CDR1 and CDR2 are SGHNT and YYREEE (reference sequence). This CDR3 spans 16 amino acids.

The J gene is TRBJ1-5, the V gene TRBV6-5; 11 positions agree with TRBD1. The trim removed 6 bases at V and 7 bases at J, leaving 5 bases unmatched. CDR3 length equals 14 residues. CDR1 and CDR2 (germline): MNHEY, SVGAGI. CDR3 loop: CASRRTGGGQPQHF. DNA of the CDR3: TGTGCCAGCAGGAGGACAGGGGGCGGGCAGCCCCAGCATTTT.

The chain uses TRBV2 and TRBJ2-7, with 8 positions matching TRBD1. V lost 7 bases to trimming and J lost 2 bases; unmatched junction nucleotides: 7. The germline V gene encodes CDR1 SNHLY and CDR2 FYNNEI. The CDR3 length is 14 residues. This CDR3 reads CASNQDRDAYEQYF. The CDR3 DNA is TGTGCCAGCAACCAGGACAGGGATGCCTACGAGCAGTACTTC.

V is TRBV4-3 and J is TRBJ2-2; D may be TRBD1 (5 bases). This CDR3 is 15 amino acids long. Germline-derived CDR1 and CDR2 are LGHNA and YSLEER. V lost 2 bases and J lost 7, with 14 bases in between. The chain's CDR3 is CASSQMGQGFGELFF. The DNA of the CDR3 is TGCGCCAGCAGCCAAATGGGGCAGGGATTCGGGGAGCTGTTTTTT.

This clone has only a few counts. This chain connects TRBV4-1 to TRBJ2-7, with D unclear. Germline lookup yields CDR1 MGHRA and CDR2 YSYEKL. The CDR3 covers 13 residues. Deletions cut 3 bases from V and 3 bases from J, with 9 bases between. Written as DNA, the CDR3 is TGCGCCAGCAGCCAGTCAGACAACTACGAGCAGTACTTC. As protein: CASSQSDNYEQYF.